The rows below give T cell receptor beta chains drawn from one sample of a study of T cell repertoires in cytomegalovirus infection. MiXCR, applied by TCRdb to the reads, yields one record per CDR3 protein. This sample has approximately 110,000 distinct CDR3 sequences, with roughly 39% found just once. No antigen has been assigned to these receptors. The starting material was CD8+ T cells from cultured PBMCs, obtained from culture after CMV antigen stimulation. The source of these receptors is a human donor in good health (CMV status not recorded). Some clones in this sample may be carry-over from other donors' samples. The CDR3 runs from the conserved cysteine through the conserved F or W. Each record gives: J gene, D gene, clone size, V gene, CDR3 protein, CDR3 DNA. A D gene is named only where the DNA matches it firmly. Not all rows give a size; the values are once, few, many and, for expanded clones, a class.

>TRBJ2-5|NA|few|TRBV5-1
CASSLEEGWETQYF
TGCGCCAGCAGCTTGGAAGAGGGGTGGGAGACCCAGTACTTC
>TRBJ1-6|NA|NA|TRBV27
CASSFSYNSPLHF
TGTGCCAGCAGTTTCTCCTATAATTCACCCCTCCACTTT
>TRBJ2-1|TRBD2|few|TRBV12-3/TRBV12-4
CASSPWRGGSNEQFF
TGTGCCAGCAGCCCCTGGCGGGGGGGCAGCAATGAGCAGTTCTTC
>TRBJ2-5|TRBD1|NA|TRBV28
CASSLETGGVHQETQYF
TGTGCCAGCAGTTTAGAGACAGGGGGCGTCCATCAAGAGACCCAGTACTTC
>TRBJ1-1|NA|NA|TRBV12-3/TRBV12-4
CASGSREAFF
TGTGCCAGCGGGTCGAGGGAAGCTTTCTTT
>TRBJ1-1|NA|NA|TRBV7-6
CAGSLGYEGTEAFF
TGTGCCGGCAGCTTGGGGTACGAGGGCACTGAAGCTTTCTTT
>TRBJ2-1|TRBD2|few|TRBV2
CASREPYRTSGGPADEQFF
TGTGCCAGCAGGGAGCCCTACCGGACTAGCGGGGGACCCGCCGATGAGCAGTTCTTC
>TRBJ1-4|NA|NA|TRBV4-1
CASSRLGTDEKLFF
TGCGCCAGCAGCCGCCTGGGGACGGATGAAAAACTGTTTTTT
>TRBJ2-3|TRBD1|few|TRBV12-3/TRBV12-4
CASSFSAGGFIVTDTQYF
TGTGCCAGCAGTTTCTCTGCAGGGGGCTTTATCGTGACAGATACGCAGTATTTT
>TRBJ1-5|NA|NA|TRBV28
CASSFNRGNQPQHF
TGTGCCAGCAGTTTCAACAGGGGCAATCAGCCCCAGCATTTT
>TRBJ2-1|NA|NA|TRBV7-2
CASSLVTAGSNNEQFF
TGTGCCAGCAGCTTAGTGACGGCAGGGAGCAACAATGAGCAGTTCTTC
>TRBJ2-2|NA|NA|TRBV27
CATAVEHRVTNGELFF
TGTGCCACCGCCGTCGAACACAGGGTGACGAACGGGGAGCTGTTTTTT
>TRBJ1-3|NA|once|TRBV11-2
CASSLAGDTIYF
TGTGCCAGCAGCTTGGCAGGAGACACCATATATTTT
>TRBJ2-2|TRBD2|NA|TRBV7-6
CASSLSPAGAFANTGELFF
TGTGCCAGCAGCTTATCCCCAGCGGGGGCCTTCGCGAACACCGGGGAGCTGTTTTTT
>TRBJ2-7|NA|few|TRBV11-1
CASSLGAVEQYF
TGTGCCAGCAGCTTAGGGGCAGTCGAGCAGTACTTC
>TRBJ2-5|NA|many|TRBV12-3/TRBV12-4
CASSRQGWERGQETQYF
TGTGCCAGCAGTCGACAGGGGTGGGAGCGGGGCCAAGAGACCCAGTACTTC
>TRBJ1-1|NA|NA|TRBV19
CASSTGGITEAFF
TGTGCCAGTAGTACGGGCGGTATTACTGAAGCTTTCTTT
>TRBJ2-3|NA|few|TRBV6-2/TRBV6-3
CASSYGDTQYF
TGTGCCAGCAGTTATGGTGATACGCAGTATTTT
>TRBJ1-2|NA|NA|TRBV7-4
CASSPGGDGYTF
TGTGCCAGCAGCCCCGGAGGGGATGGCTACACCTTC
>TRBJ1-2|NA|many|TRBV15
CATRPGGDPYGYTF
TGTGCCACTCGACCGGGGGGGGACCCCTATGGCTACACCTTC
>TRBJ1-2|TRBD1|NA|TRBV2
CASSEGQGGYGYTF
TGTGCCAGCAGTGAAGGACAGGGTGGCTATGGCTACACCTTC
>TRBJ1-1|TRBD1|NA|TRBV4-1
CASSSAGQGNTEAFF
TGTGCCAGCAGCTCGGCGGGACAGGGGAACACTGAAGCTTTCTTT
>TRBJ2-5|TRBD2|NA|TRBV14
CASSQDGRVEETQYF
TGTGCCAGCAGCCAAGATGGGAGGGTAGAAGAGACCCAGTACTTC
>TRBJ1-1|NA|NA|TRBV7-2
CASSLWGPRRGAFF
TGTGCCAGCAGCTTATGGGGCCCCCGGAGAGGAGCTTTCTTT
>TRBJ1-1|NA|NA|TRBV27
CASSTFSSNTEAFF
TGTGCCAGCAGTACTTTCTCATCGAACACTGAAGCTTTCTTT
>TRBJ2-7|TRBD1|NA|TRBV27
CASSLIQGLYEQYF
TGTGCCAGCAGTTTAATACAGGGGCTCTACGAGCAGTACTTC
>TRBJ2-7|NA|few|TRBV2
CASSDQQYYEQYF
TGTGCCAGCAGTGATCAACAGTACTACGAGCAGTACTTC
>TRBJ2-7|TRBD2|NA|TRBV29-1
CSVLGGEGYEQYF
TGCAGCGTTCTTGGCGGGGAGGGCTACGAGCAGTACTTC
>TRBJ2-7|NA|NA|TRBV2
CASSEEHRAPYEQYF
TGTGCCAGCAGTGAAGAACACAGGGCACCCTACGAGCAGTACTTC
>TRBJ1-1|NA|NA|TRBV7-2
CASSSPHTLEAFF
TGTGCCAGCAGCTCCCCGCACACACTTGAAGCTTTCTTT
>TRBJ2-7|TRBD1|NA|TRBV7-8
CASSSDRGLYEQYF
TGTGCCAGCAGCTCCGACAGGGGGCTTTACGAGCAGTACTTC
>TRBJ2-7|NA|NA|TRBV7-9
CASSLEGSNSYEQYF
TGTGCCAGCAGCTTAGAAGGAAGCAACTCCTACGAGCAGTACTTC
>TRBJ1-3|NA|NA|TRBV14
CASSQETYWDTIYF
TGTGCCAGCAGCCAAGAAACGTATTGGGACACCATATATTTT
>TRBJ2-1|NA|NA|TRBV6-1
CASSYPNNEQFF
TGTGCCAGCAGTTACCCCAACAATGAGCAGTTCTTC
>TRBJ1-1|TRBD1|NA|TRBV2
CASRGTGSRTEAFF
TGTGCCAGCAGGGGGACAGGGTCTCGGACTGAAGCTTTCTTT
>TRBJ2-1|TRBD2|NA|TRBV12-3/TRBV12-4
CASSQITSGGVGEQFF
TGTGCCAGCAGTCAAATTACTAGCGGGGGGGTGGGTGAGCAGTTCTTC
>TRBJ2-7|NA|many|TRBV7-9
CASSLDFGKGEQYF
TGTGCCAGCAGCTTAGACTTTGGTAAGGGCGAGCAGTACTTC
>TRBJ2-1|NA|NA|TRBV7-6
CASSLSGDAYYNEQFF
TGTGCCAGCAGCTTGTCAGGGGACGCCTATTACAATGAGCAGTTCTTC
>TRBJ2-2|TRBD2|NA|TRBV19
CASSRTLAGGRGGELFF
TGTGCCAGTAGCCGGACCCTAGCGGGGGGGCGAGGCGGGGAGCTGTTTTTT
>TRBJ1-1|TRBD1|many|TRBV6-1
CASGDRGYVTEAFF
TGTGCCAGCGGGGACAGGGGGTATGTCACTGAAGCTTTCTTT
>TRBJ2-7|TRBD1|few|TRBV7-6
CASSLSLVGQDPRGQYF
TGTGCCAGCAGCTTAAGTTTAGTGGGACAGGACCCGCGTGGGCAGTACTTC
>TRBJ2-5|TRBD1|NA|TRBV6-6
CASSYWGQQETQYF
TGTGCCAGCAGTTACTGGGGACAGCAAGAGACCCAGTACTTC
>TRBJ1-3|NA|few|TRBV7-8
CASSLTVLLSAGQPSGNTIYF
TGTGCCAGCAGCTTAACCGTCCTCCTATCGGCAGGACAGCCCTCTGGAAACACCATATATTTT
>TRBJ2-1|NA|NA|TRBV7-6
CASSLTLDNEQFF
TGTGCCAGCAGCTTAACGTTGGACAATGAGCAGTTCTTC
>TRBJ1-4|NA|many|TRBV12-3/TRBV12-4
CASSFASGATNEKLFF
TGTGCCAGCAGTTTCGCCAGTGGTGCAACTAATGAAAAACTGTTTTTT
>TRBJ2-1|NA|NA|TRBV20-1
CSATKGNSYNEQFF
TGCAGTGCTACTAAGGGAAACTCCTACAATGAGCAGTTCTTC
>TRBJ2-4|NA|many|TRBV29-1
CSVEGVRGENIQYF
TGCAGCGTTGAGGGGGTCAGGGGGGAGAACATTCAGTACTTC
>TRBJ1-4|NA|NA|TRBV2
CASSEPSSNEKLFF
TGTGCCAGCAGTGAACCCAGCAGCAATGAAAAACTGTTTTTT
>TRBJ1-2|NA|few|TRBV7-8
CASSLGAGSRGANYGYTF
TGTGCCAGCAGCTTAGGGGCAGGGTCAAGGGGGGCTAACTATGGCTACACCTTC
>TRBJ2-1|NA|NA|TRBV7-2
CASSLGGALEQFF
TGTGCCAGCAGCTTAGGGGGGGCCCTTGAGCAGTTCTTC
>TRBJ1-2|NA|NA|TRBV29-1
CSVDGAGLYGYTF
TGCAGCGTTGATGGTGCGGGTCTTTATGGCTACACCTTC
>TRBJ1-6|NA|NA|TRBV6-6
CASSYNSPMTGNSPLHF
TGTGCCAGCAGTTACAATTCTCCTATGACGGGTAATTCACCCCTCCACTTT
>TRBJ1-1|NA|once|TRBV11-1
CASSFRTANTEAFF
TGTGCCAGCAGCTTTAGGACAGCAAACACTGAAGCTTTCTTT
>TRBJ1-5|NA|NA|TRBV6-2/TRBV6-3
CASSYQEGRYVSNQPQHF
TGTGCCAGCAGTTACCAAGAGGGGAGGTATGTGAGCAATCAGCCCCAGCATTTT
>TRBJ2-3|TRBD2|NA|TRBV11-2
CASSFTLSGGATDTQYF
TGTGCCAGCAGCTTTACACTGTCGGGGGGAGCAACAGATACGCAGTATTTT
>TRBJ2-6|NA|many|TRBV19
CASSIGTGANVLTF
TGTGCCAGTAGTATAGGGACTGGGGCCAACGTCCTGACTTTC
>TRBJ1-1|NA|few|TRBV29-1
CSTPRGSEAFF
TGCAGCACCCCGAGGGGGTCTGAAGCTTTCTTT